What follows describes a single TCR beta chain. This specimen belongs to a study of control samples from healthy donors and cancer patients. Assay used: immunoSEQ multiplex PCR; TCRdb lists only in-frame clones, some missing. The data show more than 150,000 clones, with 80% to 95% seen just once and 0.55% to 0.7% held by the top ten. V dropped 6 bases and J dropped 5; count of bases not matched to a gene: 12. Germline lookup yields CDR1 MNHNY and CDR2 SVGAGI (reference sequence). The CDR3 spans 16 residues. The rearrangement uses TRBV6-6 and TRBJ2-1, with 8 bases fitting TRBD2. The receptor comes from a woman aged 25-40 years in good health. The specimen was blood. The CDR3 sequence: CASRLEPAGDNNEQFF. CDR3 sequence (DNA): TGTGCCAGCAGGCTCGAGCCAGCGGGAGATAACAATGAGCAGTTCTTC.